This TCR beta chain was profiled in a study of blood T cell repertoires in COVID-19. Study details: There were acute and convalescent COVID-19 samples, and they came from the United States, Italy and Spain. PBMCs, B-cell-depleted T cells, or T cells provided the cDNA or gDNA that made up the material.

The length of the CDR3 is 14 residues. The V and J ends lost 5 bases and 0 bases respectively, with 11 bases between them. In germline, CDR1 is LNHDA, CDR2 SQIVND (reference sequence). The assay was immunoSEQ multiplex PCR, and TCRdb's table has in-frame clones only and misses some. This sample has about 130,000 clones; more than 70% occur once, and the top ten carry roughly 4%. Sequenced: peripheral blood. J is TRBJ2-7 and V is TRBV19; D remains ambiguous. This TCR was recovered from a human donor in a cohort sampled during active COVID-19. In DNA, the CDR3 is TGTGCCAGTAGTGAGGCGAGGAGCTCCTACGAGCAGTACTTC. Encoded protein: CASSEARSSYEQYF.